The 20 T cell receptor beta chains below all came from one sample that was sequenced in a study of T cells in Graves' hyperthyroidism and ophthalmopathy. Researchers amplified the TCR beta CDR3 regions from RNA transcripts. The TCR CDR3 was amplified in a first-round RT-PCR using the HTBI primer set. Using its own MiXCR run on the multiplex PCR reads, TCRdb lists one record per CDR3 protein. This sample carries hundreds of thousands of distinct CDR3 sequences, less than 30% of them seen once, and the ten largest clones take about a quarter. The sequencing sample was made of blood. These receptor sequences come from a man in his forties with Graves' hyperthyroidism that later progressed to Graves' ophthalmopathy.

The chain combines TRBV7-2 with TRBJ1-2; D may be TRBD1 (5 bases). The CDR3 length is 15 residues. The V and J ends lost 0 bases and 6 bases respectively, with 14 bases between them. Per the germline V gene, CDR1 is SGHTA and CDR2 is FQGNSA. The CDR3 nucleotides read TGTGCCAGCAGCTTAGCGCAAGGGACTCTGCATGGCTACACCTTC. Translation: CASSLAQGTLHGYTF.

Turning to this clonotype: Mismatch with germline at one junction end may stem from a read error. The CDR3, as DNA: TGTGCCAGCAGTCCGGGGGAGACGGAGACAACCGGGAAGCTGTTTTTT. This encodes CASSPGETETTGKLFF. The rearrangement links TRBV6-1 to TRBJ2-2; tentative D call: TRBD2 (6 bases). CDR1 and CDR2 (germline): MNHNS, SASEGT. CDR3 length: 16 residues.

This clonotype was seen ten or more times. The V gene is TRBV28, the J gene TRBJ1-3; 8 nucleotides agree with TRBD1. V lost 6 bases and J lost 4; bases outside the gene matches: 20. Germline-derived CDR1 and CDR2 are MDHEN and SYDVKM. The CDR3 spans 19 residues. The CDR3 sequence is CASRKSLGTGSIGGNTIYF. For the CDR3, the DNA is TGTGCCAGCAGGAAGAGCCTTGGGACAGGATCGATTGGGGGAAACACCATATATTTT.

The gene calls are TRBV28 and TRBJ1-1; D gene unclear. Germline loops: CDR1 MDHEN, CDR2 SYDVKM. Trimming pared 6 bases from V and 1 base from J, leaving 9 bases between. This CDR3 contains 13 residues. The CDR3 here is CASSTQTNTEAFF. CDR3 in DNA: TGTGCCAGCAGCACCCAAACGAACACTGAAGCTTTCTTT.

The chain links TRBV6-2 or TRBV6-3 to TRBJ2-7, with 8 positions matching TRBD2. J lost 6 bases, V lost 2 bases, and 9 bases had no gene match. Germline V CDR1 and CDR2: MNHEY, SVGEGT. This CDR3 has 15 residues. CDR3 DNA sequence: TGTGCCAGCAGTTACGGCGGGCCGGGGGGGAGCGAGCAGTACTTC. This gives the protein CASSYGGPGGSEQYF.

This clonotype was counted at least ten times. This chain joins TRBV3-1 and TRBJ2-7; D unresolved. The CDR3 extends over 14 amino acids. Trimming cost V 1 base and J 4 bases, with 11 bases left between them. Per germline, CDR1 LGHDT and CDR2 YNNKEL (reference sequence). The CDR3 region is CASSQGGLRYEQYF. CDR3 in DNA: TGTGCCAGCAGCCAAGGCGGCCTCCGATACGAGCAGTACTTC.

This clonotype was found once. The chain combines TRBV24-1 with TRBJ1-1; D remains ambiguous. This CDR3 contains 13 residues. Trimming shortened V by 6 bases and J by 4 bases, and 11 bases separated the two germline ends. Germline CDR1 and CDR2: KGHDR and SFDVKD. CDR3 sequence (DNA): TGTGCCACCAGTCCGGGGTGGAGCACTGAAGCTTTCTTT. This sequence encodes CATSPGWSTEAFF.

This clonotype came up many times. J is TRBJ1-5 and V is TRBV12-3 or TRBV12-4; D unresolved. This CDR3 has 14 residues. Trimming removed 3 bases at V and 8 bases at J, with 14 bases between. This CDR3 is CASSFHSPEEPQHF. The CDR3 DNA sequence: TGTGCCAGCAGTTTTCACAGTCCCGAGGAGCCCCAGCATTTT.

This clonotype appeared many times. CDR3 bases: TGTGCCTGGAGTGTAAGGACTAGCGGGAGAATTTTCTACGAGCAGTACTTC. It codes for CAWSVRTSGRIFYEQYF. The chain carries TRBV30 and TRBJ2-7, with 13 positions matching TRBD2. This CDR3 has 17 residues. With V trimmed by 0 bases and J by 3 bases, 8 bases remained unmatched. CDR1 and CDR2 (germline): GTSNPN, SVGIG (reference sequence).

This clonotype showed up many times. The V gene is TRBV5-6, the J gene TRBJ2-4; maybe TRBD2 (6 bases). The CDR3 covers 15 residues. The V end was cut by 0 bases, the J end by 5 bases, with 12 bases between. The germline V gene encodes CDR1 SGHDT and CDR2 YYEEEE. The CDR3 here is CASSLGGVSENIQYF. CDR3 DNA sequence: TGTGCCAGCAGCTTGGGCGGGGTTTCAGAAAACATTCAGTACTTC.

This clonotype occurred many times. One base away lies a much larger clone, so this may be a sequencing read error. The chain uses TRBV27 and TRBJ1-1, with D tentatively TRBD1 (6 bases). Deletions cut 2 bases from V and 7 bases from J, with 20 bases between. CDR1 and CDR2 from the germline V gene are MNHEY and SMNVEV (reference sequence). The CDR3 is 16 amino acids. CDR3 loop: CASSLILTDQGGEAFF. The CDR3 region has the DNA TGTGCCAGCAGTTTAATCTTGACAGACCAAGGGGGTGAAGCTTTCTTT.

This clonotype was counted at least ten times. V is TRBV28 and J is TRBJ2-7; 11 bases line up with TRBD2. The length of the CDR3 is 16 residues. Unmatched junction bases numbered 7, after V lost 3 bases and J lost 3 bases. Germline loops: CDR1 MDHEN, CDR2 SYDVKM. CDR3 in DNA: TGTGCCAGCAGTTTCCCGGGACTAGCGGCAATCTACGAGCAGTACTTC. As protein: CASSFPGLAAIYEQYF.

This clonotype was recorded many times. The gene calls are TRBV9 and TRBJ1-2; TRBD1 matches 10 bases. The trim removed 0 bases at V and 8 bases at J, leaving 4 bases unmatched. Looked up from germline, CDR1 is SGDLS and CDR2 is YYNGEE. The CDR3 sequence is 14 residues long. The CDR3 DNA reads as TGTGCCAGCAGCGTAGAAGGGACAGGGGTCGGCTACACCTTC. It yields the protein CASSVEGTGVGYTF.

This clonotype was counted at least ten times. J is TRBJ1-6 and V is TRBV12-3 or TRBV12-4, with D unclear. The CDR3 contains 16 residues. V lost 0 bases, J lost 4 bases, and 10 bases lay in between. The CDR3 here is CASSLARSAYNSPLHF. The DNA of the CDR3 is TGTGCCAGCAGTTTAGCGCGGTCAGCTTATAATTCACCCCTCCACTTT.

CDR3 protein: CATSASSEQGYEQYF. The CDR3 DNA is TGTGCCACCAGTGCCAGCAGTGAACAAGGGTACGAGCAGTACTTC. The chain recombines TRBV24-1 with TRBJ2-7; no reliable D call. The V gene's germline CDR1 is KGHDR and CDR2 SFDVKD. The CDR3 consists of 15 residues. The germline V and J ends were trimmed by 5 bases and 4 bases, with 17 bases remaining between them.

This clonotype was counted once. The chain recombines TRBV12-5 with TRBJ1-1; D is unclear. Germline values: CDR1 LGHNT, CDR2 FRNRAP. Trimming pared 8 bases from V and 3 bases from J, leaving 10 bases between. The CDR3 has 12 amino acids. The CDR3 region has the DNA TGTGCTAGTCTAAGGGAGCACACTGAAGCTTTCTTT. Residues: CASLREHTEAFF.

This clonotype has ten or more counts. CDR3 protein: CASSIPGTGMGNTIYF. The CDR3 DNA reads as TGTGCCAGTAGTATTCCCGGGACAGGAATGGGAAACACCATATATTTT. The rearrangement joins TRBV19 to TRBJ1-3; 8 nucleotides match TRBD1. With V trimmed by 3 bases and J by 4 bases, 8 bases remained unmatched. The CDR3 has 16 amino acids. Germline V gives CDR1 LNHDA, CDR2 SQIVND (reference sequence).

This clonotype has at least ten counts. This CDR3 reads CASSQGTLAGHEQYF. The CDR3 DNA reads TGTGCCAGCAGCCAGGGGACGTTAGCGGGACACGAGCAGTACTTC. This chain connects TRBV4-2 to TRBJ2-7, with 8 bases matching TRBD2. The ends lost 3 bases at V and 5 bases at J; junction bases unmatched: 9. From germline, CDR1 is LGHNA and CDR2 YNFKEQ. This CDR3 contains 15 residues.

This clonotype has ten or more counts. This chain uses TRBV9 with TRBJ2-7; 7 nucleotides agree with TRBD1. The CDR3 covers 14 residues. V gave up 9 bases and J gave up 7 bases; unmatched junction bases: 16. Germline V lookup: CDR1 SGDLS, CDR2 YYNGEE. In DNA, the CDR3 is TGTGCCATCAAGTCCGGGACAGAGGTTTGTGAGCAGTACTTC. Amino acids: CAIKSGTEVCEQYF.

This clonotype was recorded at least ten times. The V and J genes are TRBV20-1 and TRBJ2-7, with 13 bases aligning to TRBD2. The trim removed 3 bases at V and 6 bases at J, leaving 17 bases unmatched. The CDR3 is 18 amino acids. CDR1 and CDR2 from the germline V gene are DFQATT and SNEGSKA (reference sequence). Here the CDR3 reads CSARVTSGRNFRACEQYF. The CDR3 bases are TGCAGTGCTAGGGTGACTAGCGGGAGGAATTTTAGGGCCTGCGAGCAGTACTTC.